One and the same sample provided the 21 T cell receptor beta chains below, sequenced in a study of cytomegalovirus exposure and HLA in healthy donors listed by TCRdb under 2017. The library was built by means of the immunoSEQ multiplex PCR assay. A mixture of 60 forward primers for TCR Vbeta segments and 13 reverse primers for TCR Jbeta segments was used in the multiplex PCR. TCRdb provides this immuneACCESS table in a form limited to in-frame rearrangements. Some clones are lacking; in checked studies, under half of them reflect an unresolved V gene, and why the rest are absent is not known. This sample gives under 65,000 clones in total; roughly 75% of them show up just once. Of the sample, around 8.1% falls within the top ten clones. The sample comprised PBMCs. These receptors all stem from a man aged 25 to 40 in good health and CMV-seropositive.

V gene TRBV2 combines with J gene TRBJ1-2; D may be TRBD1 (6 bases). V dropped 1 base and J dropped 7 bases, with 7 bases sitting between them. The CDR3 consists of 12 residues. Per the germline V gene, CDR1 is SNHLY and CDR2 is FYNNEI. The DNA of the CDR3 is TGTGCCAGCAGTGAAGGGGGGCTTGGCTACACCTTC. Protein product: CASSEGGLGYTF.

The V gene is TRBV30, the J gene TRBJ2-1; D is perhaps TRBD2 (5 bases). There are 11 residues in the CDR3. The germline CDR1 and CDR2 sequences are GTSNPN and SVGIG (reference sequence). Deletions cut 2 bases from V and 6 bases from J, with 5 bases between. This CDR3 is CAWSSGNEQFF. CDR3 nucleotides: TGTGCCTGGAGTAGCGGCAATGAGCAGTTCTTC.

The chain employs TRBV15 and TRBJ2-1; D gene ambiguous. Germline CDR1 is LNHNV and CDR2 is YYDKDF (reference sequence). CDR3 length: 17 amino acids. Trimming stripped 0 bases from V and 0 bases from J, with 12 bases between. The CDR3 bases are TGTGCCACCAGCAGAGATCGAGAGCTCCCCTCCTACAATGAGCAGTTCTTC. Translation gives CATSRDRELPSYNEQFF.

This rearrangement joins TRBV9 to TRBJ1-2; D is ambiguous. With 2 bases removed from V and 0 bases from J, the gap between germline ends came to 8 bases. Germline values: CDR1 SGDLS, CDR2 YYNGEE. The CDR3 is made up of 14 amino acids. CDR3 sequence: CASSVGDTNYGYTF. The CDR3 nucleotides are TGTGCCAGCAGCGTGGGAGACACTAACTATGGCTACACCTTC.

This clone was recorded a few times. V gene TRBV13 combines with J gene TRBJ2-1; TRBD1 matches 7 bases. Germline CDR1 is PRHDT and CDR2 is FYEKMQ (reference sequence). CDR3 length: 16 residues. J gave up 3 bases and V 0 bases, and 5 bases lay outside the gene matches. Here the CDR3 reads CASSLGLGDSYNEQFF. For the CDR3, the DNA is TGTGCCAGCAGCTTAGGCCTAGGGGACAGCTACAATGAGCAGTTCTTC. The complete variable domain, with remaining parts taken from reference TRBV13 and TRBJ2-1, reads AAGVIQSPRHLIKEKRETATLKCYPIPRHDTVYWYQQGPGQDPQFLISFYEKMQSDKGSIPDRFSAQQFSDYHSELNMSSLELGDSALYFCASSLGLGDSYNEQFFGPGTRLTVL.

J is TRBJ2-1 and V is TRBV21-1; the table's D gene call, TRBD1, was not cross checked with the DNA. TRBV21-1 is a listed pseudogene. The CDR3 covers 16 residues. DNA for the CDR3: TGTGCCAGCAGCAAAGTTCGGACAAAGACCTACAATGAGCAGTTCTTC. Translated: CASSKVRTKTYNEQFF.

The chain combines TRBV19 with TRBJ1-2; D is unresolved. Germline V gives CDR1 LNHDA, CDR2 SQIVND (reference sequence). The ends were cut back, 3 bases at V and 5 bases at J, with 7 bases in the middle. CDR3 length: 12 amino acids. CDR3 region: CASSIGQYGYTF. The DNA for the CDR3 is TGTGCCAGTAGTATTGGTCAGTATGGCTACACCTTC. Variable domain in full (rest from reference TRBV19 and TRBJ1-2): DGGITQSPKYLFRKEGQNVTLSCEQNLNHDAMYWYRQDPGQGLRLIYYSQIVNDFQKGDIAEGYSVSREKKESFPLTVTSAQKNPTAFYLCASSIGQYGYTFGSGTRLTVV.

The J gene is TRBJ1-1, the V gene TRBV28, with D perhaps matching TRBD1 (5 bases). This CDR3 region has 15 residues. V lost 6 bases and J 0 bases, leaving 14 bases between the germline ends. CDR1 and CDR2 from the germline V gene are MDHEN and SYDVKM. The CDR3 here is CASSRTDRLNTEAFF. CDR3 DNA sequence: TGTGCCAGCAGCCGCACCGACAGATTGAACACTGAAGCTTTCTTT. Supplemented by reference TRBV28 and TRBJ1-1, the full variable domain reads DVKVTQSSRYLVKRTGEKVFLECVQDMDHENMFWYRQDPGLGLRLIYFSYDVKMKEKGDIPEGYSVSREKKERFSLILESASTNQTSMYLCASSRTDRLNTEAFFGQGTRLTVV.

The rearrangement joins TRBV27 to TRBJ1-2; 9 bases fit TRBD1. V was clipped by 1 base and J by 5 bases; unmatched bases: 14. Germline CDR1 is MNHEY and CDR2 is SMNVEV (reference sequence). The CDR3 has 18 residues. The CDR3 DNA sequence: TGTGCCAGCAGTTTATGGGTCTTATCTCCTGACAGGGGGTATGGCTACACCTTC. Amino acids: CASSLWVLSPDRGYGYTF.

The chain employs TRBV6-5 and TRBJ1-2; possible D gene TRBD1, 6 bases. CDR1 is MNHEY and CDR2 is SVGAGI in the germline V gene. CDR3 length: 13 amino acids. V was pared by 8 bases and J by 3 bases, with 13 bases between. The CDR3 nucleotides read TGTGCCAGCCTAGGTACAGGGTACTATGGCTACACCTTC. It yields the protein CASLGTGYYGYTF.

This rearrangement joins TRBV15 to TRBJ1-2, with a weak D call TRBD1 (5 bases). This CDR3 spans 14 amino acids. Deletions cut 1 base from V and 8 bases from J, with 14 bases between. Germline V lookup: CDR1 LNHNV, CDR2 YYDKDF (reference sequence). The CDR3 nucleotides read TGTGCCACCAGCAGAGTATCCAGGGAAGAAGGCTACACCTTC. It codes for CATSRVSREEGYTF.

The chain employs TRBV28 and TRBJ2-3, with 9 bases matching TRBD2. CDR3 length: 14 amino acids. Germline loops: CDR1 MDHEN, CDR2 SYDVKM. V shed 6 bases and J 3 bases; nucleotides not matched to a gene: 4. The CDR3 is CASRSSGGTDTQYF. The CDR3 coding sequence is TGTGCCAGCAGAAGTAGCGGGGGAACAGATACGCAGTATTTT. Complete variable domain (other parts from reference TRBV28 and TRBJ2-3): DVKVTQSSRYLVKRTGEKVFLECVQDMDHENMFWYRQDPGLGLRLIYFSYDVKMKEKGDIPEGYSVSREKKERFSLILESASTNQTSMYLCASRSSGGTDTQYFGPGTRLTVL.

The chain links TRBV5-1 to TRBJ2-1, with 7 bases identical to TRBD2. The CDR3 consists of 15 residues. V lost 4 bases to trimming and J lost 8 bases; unmatched junction nucleotides: 12. Germline V gene lookup returns CDR1 SGHRS and CDR2 YFSETQ. The CDR3 DNA is TGCGCCAGCAGCCCCGGACTAGGGGCTTTAGATGAGCAGTTCTTC. This gives the protein CASSPGLGALDEQFF.

The DNA of the CDR3 is TGTGCCAGCAGGGAACAGGGTGGCAATCAGCCCCAGCATTTT. It specifies CASREQGGNQPQHF. The gene calls are TRBV2 and TRBJ1-5; tentatively, D is TRBD1 (6 bases). From germline, CDR1 is SNHLY and CDR2 FYNNEI. CDR3 size: 14 residues. V was shortened by 6 bases and J by 2 bases, with 11 bases between the two germline ends.

DNA of the CDR3: TGTGCCAGCAGTCGGACAGGGCGAGAGACCCAGTACTTC. Its protein product is CASSRTGRETQYF. The rearrangement links TRBV27 to TRBJ2-5, with 8 bases lining up with TRBD1. Germline V gene sequence: CDR1 MNHEY, CDR2 SMNVEV (reference sequence). This CDR3 contains 13 residues. The ends lost 5 bases at V and 4 bases at J; junction bases unmatched: 3.

V and J are TRBV28 and TRBJ2-5, with D possibly being TRBD2 (7 bases). With 8 bases removed from V and 4 bases from J, the gap between germline ends came to 14 bases. Germline V lookup: CDR1 MDHEN, CDR2 SYDVKM. The CDR3 covers 13 residues. This chain's CDR3 is CASGGARLETQYF. The CDR3 DNA reads as TGTGCCAGCGGGGGGGCGCGGTTAGAGACCCAGTACTTC.

The chain joins TRBV11-2 to TRBJ1-3; D remains unclear. Germline-derived CDR1 and CDR2 are SGHAT and FQNNGV. V lost 2 bases to trimming and J lost 0 bases, with 5 bases between them. The CDR3 covers 14 residues. The CDR3 sequence is CASSLKSSGNTIYF. The CDR3 coding sequence is TGTGCCAGCAGCTTAAAGAGCTCTGGAAACACCATATATTTT.

The genes are TRBV11-3 and TRBJ2-3; D is unresolved. Germline V gene data show CDR1 as SGHNT and CDR2 as YENEEA. The CDR3 length is 16 residues. Deletions cut 1 base from V and 2 bases from J, with 13 bases between. In DNA, the CDR3 is TGTGCCAGCAGCTTAGGTAACCCGGGTTCCACAGATACGCAGTATTTT. Translated, it gives CASSLGNPGSTDTQYF.

This clone was found a few times. The chain recombines TRBV7-2 with TRBJ2-5; D remains ambiguous. This CDR3 is built from 12 residues. Trimming cost V 3 bases and J 5 bases, with 7 bases left between them. From germline, CDR1 is SGHTA and CDR2 FQGNSA. The CDR3 DNA sequence: TGTGCCAGCAGCTTCCCAGGCGAGACCCAGTACTTC. Translated, it gives CASSFPGETQYF.

This clone appeared a single time. The chain combines TRBV7-9 with TRBJ1-1; D not resolved. The V end lost 7 bases, the J end lost 3 bases, and 9 bases lay between the germline ends. Germline CDR1 reads SEHNR; CDR2 reads FQNEAQ (reference sequence). The CDR3 is 12 residues long. In DNA, the CDR3 is TGTGCCAGCAAGAACAGCTACACTGAAGCTTTCTTT. Its translation: CASKNSYTEAFF.

The chain has TRBV2 and TRBJ1-4; 7 bases are shared with TRBD1. CDR3 length equals 14 residues. Germline CDR1 SNHLY, CDR2 FYNNEI. The J segment lost 7 bases and the V segment lost 5 bases, leaving 7 bases of the junction unmatched. Here the CDR3 reads CASSPRGQGEKLFF. The CDR3 DNA follows: TGTGCCAGCAGTCCAAGGGGGCAGGGTGAAAAACTGTTTTTT. Looking up the rest from reference TRBV2 and TRBJ1-4 gives the full variable domain: EPEVTQTPSHQVTQMGQEVILRCVPISNHLYFYWYRQILGQKVEFLVSFYNNEISEKSEIFDDQFSVERPDGSNFTLKIRSTKLEDSAMYFCASSPRGQGEKLFFGSGTQLSVL.